The rows below give T cell receptor beta chains drawn from one sample of a study of CD8+CD57+ T cells in acquired aplastic anemia. TCRdb re-derived calls from the reads in MiXCR, one entry per CDR3 protein. The sample yields 80,000 or so distinct CDR3 sequences, about half seen once. Material for sequencing was sorted CD4+, CD8+, or CD8+CD57+ T cells (not recorded which) from PBMCs. These receptors all come from a human donor in good health, serving as a control. Each CDR3 is given without its conserved first and last residue. The size field is filled for only some rows; it gives once, few, many or a size class.

clone_size j_call v_call cdr3_length cdr3_aa
many TRBJ2-3 TRBV24-1 12 ATSDGTGGDTQY
many TRBJ2-7 TRBV29-1 9 SVFSVSEQY
many TRBJ1-1 TRBV19 12 ASSMTGINTEAF
few TRBJ2-3 TRBV25-1 13 ASSNRDRLTDTQY
NA TRBJ2-7 TRBV10-1 11 ASSDQGGYEQY
NA TRBJ2-3 TRBV7-9 11 ASSPLITDTQY
NA TRBJ2-1 TRBV30 11 AWSVLAANEQF
NA TRBJ2-6 TRBV10-3 10 ATDSGANVLT
many TRBJ2-2 TRBV9 13 ASSETGSYTGELF
NA TRBJ2-2 TRBV7-9 13 ASSPPNKNTGELF
few TRBJ1-6 TRBV25-1 10 ASREGNSPLH
NA TRBJ2-7 TRBV19 11 ASSSSGVNEQY
NA TRBJ2-7 TRBV29-1 13 SVEDVGVFSYEQY
NA TRBJ2-7 TRBV10-3 10 AIRYRDYEQY
NA TRBJ1-1 TRBV9 13 ASSPQGGGVTEAF
many TRBJ1-2 TRBV7-9 13 ASSNRDRAFYGYT
NA TRBJ2-7 TRBV7-2 11 ASSLTTAYEQY
many TRBJ1-5 TRBV7-9 10 ASSLPNQPQH
many TRBJ2-7 TRBV14 11 ASSPQSSYEQY
many TRBJ2-5 TRBV7-9 11 ASSLVVQETQY
NA TRBJ1-6 TRBV12-3/TRBV12-4 10 ASKGGRSPLH
NA TRBJ1-2 TRBV7-8 9 ASREQGGYT
NA TRBJ1-6 TRBV19 12 ASTPGAESSPLH
many TRBJ2-1 TRBV29-1 13 SGIPGLSSYNEQF
NA TRBJ1-5 TRBV15 13 ATSRDHRSDQPQH
NA TRBJ1-5 TRBV6-1 12 ASTGIYSNQPQH